This entry lists 8 T cell receptor beta chains sequenced from one sample in a study of blood T cell repertoires in COVID-19. Here immunoSEQ multiplex PCR was the method, and the copy in TCRdb shows in-frame clones only, minus some. The sample lists around 240,000 clones; 80% to 90% were seen once. The sample comprised peripheral blood. These receptors came from a woman in her 40s who had recovered from COVID-19.

This CDR3 is CASSGHSARNYEQYF. In nucleotides, the CDR3 is TGCGCCAGCAGCGGCCACTCGGCTAGAAACTACGAGCAGTACTTC. V is TRBV5-1 and J is TRBJ2-7; D unresolved. CDR1 and CDR2 (germline): SGHRS, YFSETQ. The CDR3 runs to 15 residues. Trimming removed 4 bases from V and 3 bases from J, with 17 bases in between.

The V call is TRBV7-2, the J call TRBJ2-2; 8 bases are shared with TRBD2. The V and J ends lost 5 bases and 2 bases, in that order; junction bases with no gene match: 4. Per germline, CDR1 SGHTA and CDR2 FQGNSA. This CDR3 has 15 amino acids. In nucleotides, the CDR3 is TGTGCCAGCAGCCCTACTAGCGGTAACACCGGGGAGCTGTTTTTT. Translated: CASSPTSGNTGELFF.

This chain connects TRBV6-5 to TRBJ2-7; tentatively, D is TRBD1 (5 bases). CDR3 size: 15 residues. The germline CDR1 and CDR2 sequences are MNHEY and SVGAGI. The V and J ends lost 2 bases and 2 bases respectively, with 13 bases between them. The CDR3 is CASSYRQKGPYEQYF. The CDR3 bases are TGTGCCAGCAGTTACCGACAGAAAGGGCCCTACGAGCAGTACTTC.

The chain carries TRBV7-2 and TRBJ2-1; D gene ambiguous. V was cut by 5 bases and J by 6 bases, with 14 bases left in between. The CDR3 is made up of 14 amino acids. Per germline, CDR1 SGHTA and CDR2 FQGNSA. The CDR3 region has the DNA TGTGCCAGCAGCGTCCGGGTCTCTCTCAATGAGCAGTTCTTC. This gives the protein CASSVRVSLNEQFF.

This clone was observed a handful of times. V is TRBV6-1 and J is TRBJ1-1, with D possibly being TRBD1 (6 bases). V was cut by 2 bases and J by 7 bases, with 17 bases left in between. Germline CDR1 MNHNS, CDR2 SASEGT. The CDR3 covers 15 residues. In DNA, the CDR3 is TGTGCCAGCAGTGAACCGGACAGAGGCTATATTGAAGCTTTCTTT. As protein: CASSEPDRGYIEAFF.

The genes are TRBV19 and TRBJ2-3; 8 positions match TRBD1. The J segment lost 5 bases and the V segment lost 7 bases, leaving 8 bases of the junction unmatched. This CDR3 has 14 amino acids. Germline CDR1 is LNHDA and CDR2 is SQIVND (reference sequence). The CDR3 spells CASNQDRARDTQYF. The CDR3 coding sequence is TGTGCCAGTAACCAGGACAGGGCTAGAGATACGCAGTATTTT.

This clone was recorded only once. The chain uses TRBV4-3 and TRBJ1-4, with 7 bases matching TRBD1. The V segment lost 2 bases and the J segment 3 bases; nucleotides outside the gene matches: 9. The CDR3 is made up of 17 amino acids. Per germline, CDR1 LGHNA and CDR2 YSLEER. CDR3 in amino acids: CASSQWGPTGPNEKLFF. In DNA form, the CDR3 reads TGCGCCAGCAGCCAATGGGGCCCGACAGGGCCTAATGAAAAACTGTTTTTT.

V and J are TRBV11-3 and TRBJ2-7, with TRBD1 matching over 11 bases. J lost 6 bases, V lost 10 bases, and 11 bases had no gene match. Germline-derived CDR1 and CDR2 are SGHNT and YENEEA. The CDR3 extends over 14 amino acids. The CDR3 DNA reads as TGTGCCATTTCTCCGGGACAGGGGGAACTCGAGCAGTACTTC. It translates to CAISPGQGELEQYF.